The 3 T cell receptor beta chains in this list originate from one sample, sequenced in a study of metastatic and nonmetastatic thyroid tumors. No treatment had been given to any patient before thyroid surgery. TCRdb re-analyzed the PCR reads through MiXCR. The data show approximately 44,000 clones, less than 25% seen once. Sequencing used tumor tissue. These receptor sequences come from a female donor with papillary thyroid cancer or a benign thyroid nodule (not recorded which). Some clones in this sample may be carry-over from other donors' samples.

This clone was counted between two and nine times. The chain employs TRBV19 and TRBJ1-5, with D maybe TRBD1 (5 bases). CDR1 LNHDA and CDR2 SQIVND come from the germline V gene (reference sequence). Trimming took 3 bases from V and 7 from J, leaving 13 bases between them. This CDR3 has 14 residues. This CDR3 reads CASSIHRWGQPQHF. CDR3 sequence (DNA): TGTGCCAGTAGTATCCATCGGTGGGGGCAGCCCCAGCATTTT.

This clone showed up many times. The CDR3 reads CASRGIGGAWDEQYF. The CDR3 DNA reads TGTGCCAGCAGAGGGATAGGGGGCGCCTGGGACGAGCAGTACTTC. The chain carries TRBV2 and TRBJ2-7; the match to TRBD1 covers 7 bases. Per the germline V gene, CDR1 is SNHLY and CDR2 is FYNNEI. This CDR3 region has 15 residues. The V segment lost 6 bases and the J segment 5 bases; nucleotides outside the gene matches: 13. The whole variable domain, remainder taken from reference TRBV2 and TRBJ2-7, is EPEVTQTPSHQVTQMGQEVILRCVPISNHLYFYWYRQILGQKVEFLVSFYNNEISEKSEIFDDQFSVERPDGSNFTLKIRSTKLEDSAMYFCASRGIGGAWDEQYFGPGTRLTVT.

The gene calls are TRBV18 and TRBJ2-3; a weak D match, TRBD2 (6 bases). The length of the CDR3 is 15 residues. Germline-derived CDR1 and CDR2 are KGHSH and LQKENI. The V end lost 2 bases, the J end lost 6 bases, and 15 bases lay between the germline ends. Here the CDR3 reads CASSPTRGCADTQYF. CDR3 bases: TGTGCCAGCTCACCAACCCGGGGGTGCGCTGATACGCAGTATTTT.